One and the same sample provided the 30 T cell receptor beta chains below, sequenced in a study of blood T cell repertoires in COVID-19. Measured with immunoSEQ multiplex PCR; TCRdb has only the in-frame clones, and not every one. This sample has around 260,000 clones, with approximately 85% found just once. The specimen was peripheral blood. Receptor source: a human donor with COVID-19, enrolled during active disease. The donor label of this sample is uncertain.

This chain links TRBV28 with TRBJ2-2; TRBD1 aligns across 9 bases. CDR3 length equals 15 residues. V lost 6 bases and J lost 6; bases outside the gene matches: 8. Germline CDR1 is MDHEN and CDR2 is SYDVKM. CDR3 bases: TGTGCCAGCAGGGCCGGGACAGGGTCAGCCGGGGAGCTGTTTTTT. Its translation: CASRAGTGSAGELFF.

The gene calls are TRBV27 and TRBJ1-1, with a weak D call TRBD1 (5 bases). Trimming pared 4 bases from V and 0 bases from J, leaving 12 bases between. Germline CDR1 reads MNHEY; CDR2 reads SMNVEV (reference sequence). The CDR3 runs to 15 residues. This chain's CDR3 is CASSSSTTVNTEAFF. The CDR3 bases are TGTGCCAGCAGTTCCTCCACGACAGTGAACACTGAAGCTTTCTTT.

The chain couples TRBV3-1 (or the pseudogene TRBV3-2) to TRBJ2-1; 9 nucleotides agree with TRBD2. With 0 bases clipped from V and 0 bases from J, the junction kept 6 bases outside the gene matches. The CDR3 has 18 amino acids. Germline-derived CDR1 and CDR2 are LGHDT and YNNKEL (reference sequence). CDR3 in amino acids: CASSQERGRAPSYNEQFF. The CDR3 nucleotides read TGTGCCAGCAGCCAAGAACGCGGGAGGGCGCCCTCCTACAATGAGCAGTTCTTC.

The chain is built from TRBV11-2 and TRBJ1-4; TRBD1 might be the D (6 bases). The V gene lost 4 bases and the J gene lost 8 bases, with 14 bases spanning the gap. This CDR3 has 14 residues. The germline V gene encodes CDR1 SGHAT and CDR2 FQNNGV. CDR3: CASSYRPGQEKLFF. The CDR3 region has the DNA TGTGCCAGCAGCTATCGGCCGGGACAAGAAAAACTGTTTTTT.

The chain links TRBV28 to TRBJ2-7, with D possibly being TRBD1 (5 bases). There are 14 residues in the CDR3. Trimming pared 3 bases from V and 2 bases from J, leaving 11 bases between. CDR1 MDHEN and CDR2 SYDVKM come from the germline V gene. CDR3: CASSFSRVPYEQYF. The DNA of the CDR3 is TGTGCCAGCAGTTTCTCCAGGGTACCCTACGAGCAGTACTTC. The whole variable domain, remainder taken from reference TRBV28 and TRBJ2-7, is DVKVTQSSRYLVKRTGEKVFLECVQDMDHENMFWYRQDPGLGLRLIYFSYDVKMKEKGDIPEGYSVSREKKERFSLILESASTNQTSMYLCASSFSRVPYEQYFGPGTRLTVT.

The gene calls are TRBV12-3 or TRBV12-4 and TRBJ1-1; possibly TRBD1 for D (6 bases). V lost 10 bases, J lost 7 bases, and 13 bases lay in between. The CDR3 spans 11 residues. The CDR3 DNA sequence: TGTGCCACCACGAGGGGGTTTGAAGCTTTCTTT. This codes for CATTRGFEAFF.

The chain combines TRBV6-5 with TRBJ1-6, with a tentative D call TRBD1 (6 bases). The germline V and J ends were trimmed by 6 bases and 6 bases, with 15 bases remaining between them. CDR1 and CDR2 (germline): MNHEY, SVGAGI. This CDR3 has 15 residues. CDR3 amino acids: CASSRGGQANSPLHF. CDR3 bases: TGTGCCAGCAGCCGAGGGGGACAAGCTAATTCACCCCTCCACTTT.

This chain connects TRBV5-8 to TRBJ1-2; D gene unclear. CDR1 SGHTS and CDR2 YDEGEE come from the germline V gene. Trimming pared 0 bases from V and 0 bases from J, leaving 6 bases between. This CDR3 is 14 amino acids long. CDR3 nucleotide sequence: TGTGCCAGCAGCTTGGGGCCAGCTAACTATGGCTACACCTTC. Its protein product is CASSLGPANYGYTF.

The chain joins TRBV5-4 to TRBJ2-1; 10 bases agree with TRBD2. J lost 4 bases, V lost 0 bases, and 1 base had no gene match. The germline V gene encodes CDR1 SGHNT and CDR2 YYREEE (reference sequence). This CDR3 spans 15 amino acids. Written as DNA, the CDR3 is TGTGCCAGCAGCTTGGTACTAGCGGGGTACAATGAGCAGTTCTTC. Encoded protein: CASSLVLAGYNEQFF.

This sequence joins TRBV9 and TRBJ1-4, with TRBD1 as a possible D gene (5 bases). The CDR3 is 15 residues long. CDR1 and CDR2 (germline): SGDLS, YYNGEE. Trimming left V 4 bases short and J 11 bases short, with 21 bases between. The CDR3 spells CASSLRDGAGGKLFF. The CDR3 region has the DNA TGTGCCAGCAGCTTACGGGACGGGGCGGGAGGGAAACTGTTTTTT.

The chain employs TRBV15 and TRBJ2-3; tentative D call: TRBD1 (6 bases). Trimming took off 2 bases at V and 0 bases at J, with 15 bases between the two ends. Per the germline V gene, CDR1 is LNHNV and CDR2 is YYDKDF (reference sequence). This CDR3 is built from 17 residues. CDR3: CATSRPTGALSTDTQYF. The DNA of the CDR3 is TGTGCCACCAGCAGACCGACAGGCGCCCTTAGCACAGATACGCAGTATTTT. Full variable domain (outside the CDR3, taken from reference TRBV15 and TRBJ2-3): DAMVIQNPRYQVTQFGKPVTLSCSQTLNHNVMYWYQQKSSQAPKLLFHYYDKDFNNEADTPDNFQSRRPNTSFCFLDIRSPGLGDTAMYLCATSRPTGALSTDTQYFGPGTRLTVL.

The chain employs TRBV27 and TRBJ2-1; D may be TRBD1 (6 bases). Between the trimmed V and J ends, which lost 0 bases and 7 bases, there was a span of 10 bases. The CDR3 is 14 residues long. Germline V CDR1 and CDR2: MNHEY, SMNVEV (reference sequence). The CDR3 bases are TGTGCCAGCAGTTTATCGAACAGGGTGAATGAGCAGTTCTTC. Translating gives CASSLSNRVNEQFF.

This sequence joins TRBV9 and TRBJ2-1; 11 bases align to TRBD2. CDR1 is SGDLS and CDR2 is YYNGEE in the germline V gene. CDR3 length: 16 amino acids. Trimming at V came to 3 bases and at J to 3 bases, leaving 5 bases not matched to a gene. This CDR3 reads CASSAGGTSGYNEQFF. DNA for the CDR3: TGTGCCAGCAGCGCCGGGGGGACTAGCGGCTACAATGAGCAGTTCTTC.

This chain uses TRBV2 with TRBJ1-1, with TRBD1 matching over 10 bases. This CDR3 contains 16 residues. The V segment lost 6 bases and the J segment 6 bases; nucleotides outside the gene matches: 13. The germline gives CDR1 SNHLY, CDR2 FYNNEI. The CDR3 loop reads CASRPYRQGAEAEAFF. The CDR3, as DNA: TGTGCCAGCAGACCATACCGACAGGGGGCGGAGGCTGAAGCTTTCTTT.

This sequence joins TRBV7-9 and TRBJ1-1; no clear D. Germline loops: CDR1 SEHNR, CDR2 FQNEAQ (reference sequence). The ends were cut back, 5 bases at V and 5 bases at J, with 18 bases in the middle. The CDR3 extends over 15 amino acids. In DNA, the CDR3 is TGTGCCAGCAGCCTCGAGTTCCGGGGAGGGACTGAAGCTTTCTTT. Translation gives CASSLEFRGGTEAFF.

In its sample, this clone was seen many times. This chain's CDR3 is CSVAGRETEAFF. In DNA form, the CDR3 reads TGCAGCGTTGCGGGCAGGGAAACTGAAGCTTTCTTT. The V gene is TRBV29-1, the J gene TRBJ1-1; possible D gene TRBD1, 5 bases. The germline V gene has CDR1 SQVTM and CDR2 ANQGSEA. This CDR3 spans 12 amino acids. Trimming left V 4 bases short and J 5 bases short, with 11 bases between.

The chain is built from TRBV6-5 and TRBJ2-2; a possible D gene is TRBD2 (6 bases). V lost 6 bases to trimming and J lost 1 base, with 12 bases between them. The CDR3 covers 15 residues. CDR1 is MNHEY and CDR2 is SVGAGI in the germline V gene. CDR3 nucleotide sequence: TGTGCCAGCAGCCGGGACTTGAAGAACACCGGGGAGCTGTTTTTT. Translation gives CASSRDLKNTGELFF.

The chain combines TRBV6-5 with TRBJ1-3; D is perhaps TRBD1 (6 bases). This CDR3 contains 15 residues. Between the trimmed V and J ends, which lost 2 bases and 0 bases, there was a span of 8 bases. Germline V gene lookup returns CDR1 MNHEY and CDR2 SVGAGI. The CDR3 is CASSYGGVSGNTIYF. CDR3 sequence (DNA): TGTGCCAGCAGTTACGGGGGCGTCTCTGGAAACACCATATATTTT.

The chain carries TRBV7-3 and TRBJ2-5, with 11 nucleotides matching TRBD2. CDR1 is SGHTA, CDR2 FQGTGA, per germline. V was pared by 5 bases and J by 4 bases, with 3 bases of the junction left unmatched. This CDR3 spans 14 amino acids. CDR3 in amino acids: CASSPGLAVETQYF. As DNA, the CDR3 is TGTGCCAGCAGCCCGGGACTAGCGGTAGAGACCCAGTACTTC.

This chain connects TRBV28 to TRBJ2-7; the D gene is possibly TRBD1 (6 bases). The CDR3 is 15 amino acids. Trimming stripped 2 bases from V and 8 bases from J, with 19 bases between. Looked up from germline, CDR1 is MDHEN and CDR2 is SYDVKM. The CDR3 sequence is CASSLTPLQGIQQYF. The CDR3 nucleotides read TGTGCCAGCAGTTTAACTCCTCTACAGGGCATCCAGCAGTACTTC.

The CDR3 reads CASSGANWDGYTF. The DNA for the CDR3 is TGTGCCAGCAGTGGGGCCAATTGGGATGGCTACACCTTC. V gene TRBV28 combines with J gene TRBJ1-2; TRBD1 is a possible D gene (5 bases). CDR3 length equals 13 residues. CDR1 and CDR2 from the germline V gene are MDHEN and SYDVKM. V shed 5 bases and J shed 6 bases, with 13 bases lying between them.

This clone is a singleton in its sample. The V and J genes are TRBV5-1 and TRBJ2-2; TRBD2 matches at 8 bases. J gave up 1 base and V 4 bases, and 3 bases lay outside the gene matches. CDR1 and CDR2 from the germline V gene are SGHRS and YFSETQ. This CDR3 spans 15 amino acids. In DNA, the CDR3 is TGCGCCAGCAGCATCCTAGCGGGGAACACCGGGGAGCTGTTTTTT. It specifies CASSILAGNTGELFF. Using reference TRBV5-1 and TRBJ2-2 for the parts outside the CDR3, the full variable domain is KAGVTQTPRYLIKTRGQQVTLSCSPISGHRSVSWYQQTPGQGLQFLFEYFSETQRNKGNFPGRFSGRQFSNSRSEMNVSTLELGDSALYLCASSILAGNTGELFFGEGSRLTVL.

This sequence joins TRBV5-6 and TRBJ1-3; perhaps TRBD1 as D (5 bases). Germline V gene sequence: CDR1 SGHDT, CDR2 YYEEEE. CDR3 length: 16 amino acids. The V end lost 3 bases, the J end lost 3 bases, and 16 bases lay between the germline ends. CDR3 sequence: CASSSVGEGDGNTIYF. For the CDR3, the DNA is TGTGCCAGCAGCTCGGTGGGGGAGGGAGATGGAAACACCATATATTTT.

The CDR3 nucleotides read TGTGCCAGTGGCTCCACCATATATTTT. It is translated as CASGSTIYF. The chain uses TRBV6-7 and TRBJ1-3, with D unresolved. TRBV6-7 is classed as an ORF, of uncertain function. This CDR3 is 9 amino acids long. V shed 9 bases and J shed 9 bases, with 6 bases lying between them.

This sequence joins TRBV29-1 and TRBJ2-1; 9 positions match TRBD1. Trimming cost V 7 bases and J 6 bases; bases outside gene matches: 7. Germline CDR1 reads SQVTM; CDR2 reads ANQGSEA. CDR3 length: 13 amino acids. The CDR3 sequence is CSAQLGQGNEQFF. The CDR3 DNA sequence: TGCAGCGCCCAATTGGGACAGGGCAATGAGCAGTTCTTC.

The chain links TRBV7-2 to TRBJ2-7; the match to TRBD1 covers 9 bases. The CDR3 has 13 residues. Germline V gene sequence: CDR1 SGHTA, CDR2 FQGNSA. Germline trimming cut 3 bases from V and 4 bases from J; bases unmatched to any gene: 1. The chain's CDR3 is CASSLTGGYEQYF. For the CDR3, the DNA is TGTGCCAGCAGCTTGACAGGGGGGTACGAGCAGTACTTC.

Here the CDR3 reads CASSRGGRLAGGPDTQYF. The CDR3 region has the DNA TGTGCCAGCAGCCGGGGGGGTAGACTAGCGGGAGGGCCGGATACGCAGTATTTT. The V gene is TRBV11-3, the J gene TRBJ2-3, with 14 bases aligning to TRBD2. The CDR3 contains 18 residues. Germline lookup yields CDR1 SGHNT and CDR2 YENEEA. Trimming took 5 bases from V and 6 from J; bases not matched to a gene: 13.

This rearrangement joins TRBV6-5 to TRBJ2-5; TRBD1 matches at 7 bases. The length of the CDR3 is 15 residues. Per the germline V gene, CDR1 is MNHEY and CDR2 is SVGAGI. The V and J ends lost 6 bases and 1 base, in that order; junction bases with no gene match: 8. In DNA form, the CDR3 reads TGTGCCAGCAGGGGAGTGGCAGGGGGCCAAGAGACCCAGTACTTC. Translation: CASRGVAGGQETQYF.

On this clone: A read error may be the cause here, since a much bigger clone is one base away. The same CDR3 is also encoded by other DNA sequences in this sample. The rearrangement links TRBV28 to TRBJ2-7, with TRBD2 as a possible D gene (5 bases). The germline CDR1 and CDR2 sequences are MDHEN and SYDVKM. This CDR3 comprises 13 residues. The CDR3 is CASSVEDSYEQYF. The CDR3 DNA reads as TGTGCCAGCAGTGTGGAGGACTCCTACGAGCAGTATTTC.

This chain connects TRBV29-1 to TRBJ2-3; D is unresolved. V lost 6 bases and J 10 bases, leaving 14 bases between the germline ends. The CDR3 contains 11 residues. Germline assignment: CDR1 SQVTM and CDR2 ANQGSEA. CDR3 in DNA: TGCAGCGTGAATTCAGGATACGCGCAGTATTTT. Its protein is CSVNSGYAQYF.